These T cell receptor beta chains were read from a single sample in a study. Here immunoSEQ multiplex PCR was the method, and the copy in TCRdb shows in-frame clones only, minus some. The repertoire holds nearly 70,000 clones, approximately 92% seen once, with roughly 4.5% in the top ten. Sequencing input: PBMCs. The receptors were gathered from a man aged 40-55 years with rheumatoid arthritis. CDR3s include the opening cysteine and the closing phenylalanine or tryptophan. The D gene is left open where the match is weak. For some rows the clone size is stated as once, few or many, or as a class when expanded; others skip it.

CASSSPGSSYNSPLHF	TGTGCCAGCAGTTCACCCGGTAGCTCCTATAATTCACCCCTCCACTTT	NA	TRBV28	TRBJ1-6	NA
CASGRGNYGYTF	TGTGCCAGCGGGAGGGGTAACTATGGCTACACCTTC	NA	TRBV2	TRBJ1-2	NA
CSVELGQYGYTF	TGCAGCGTTGAGCTGGGACAGTATGGCTACACCTTC	TRBD1	TRBV29-1	TRBJ1-2	NA
CASSMQGWQPQHF	TGTGCCAGTAGTATGCAGGGCTGGCAGCCCCAGCATTTT	NA	TRBV19	TRBJ1-5	NA
CAWSPLGPLGSGANVLTF	TGTGCCTGGAGTCCTTTGGGTCCCTTGGGCTCTGGGGCCAACGTCCTGACTTTC	NA	TRBV30	TRBJ2-6	NA
CASSSGLIEYNEQFF	TGTGCCAGCAGTTCTGGGCTGATCGAGTACAATGAGCAGTTCTTC	NA	TRBV28	TRBJ2-1	NA
CASSRDRGPFLTLGCNQPQHF	TGCGCCAGCAGTCGGGACAGGGGGCCGTTTCTTACTCTCGGGTGCAATCAGCCCCAGCATTTT	TRBD1	TRBV23-1	TRBJ1-5	NA
CASSQDVWATPDTEAFF	TGTGCCAGCAGCCAAGATGTTTGGGCAACTCCTGACACTGAAGCTTTCTTT	NA	TRBV14	TRBJ1-1	NA
CAISESGLAGLNEQFF	TGTGCCATCAGTGAGTCTGGGCTAGCGGGTCTAAATGAGCAGTTCTTC	TRBD2	TRBV10-3	TRBJ2-1	once
CASSFSGNTIYF	TGTGCCAGCAGCTTCTCTGGAAACACCATATATTTT	NA	TRBV7-9	TRBJ1-3	NA
CSASPQGGTGELFF	TGCAGTGCTAGTCCCCAGGGCGGGACCGGGGAGCTGTTTTTT	NA	TRBV20-1	TRBJ2-2	NA
CASSYPPSGTGVEQYF	TGTGCCAGCAGTTACCCCCCCTCCGGGACAGGGGTCGAGCAGTACTTC	TRBD1	TRBV6-5	TRBJ2-7	NA
CASSGGLAGGNEQFF	TGTGCCAGCAGCGGGGGACTAGCGGGAGGCAATGAGCAGTTCTTC	TRBD2	TRBV9	TRBJ2-1	NA
CASKARGQGIEQYF	TGTGCCAGCAAGGCTCGGGGACAGGGAATCGAGCAGTACTTC	TRBD1	TRBV6-5	TRBJ2-7	NA
CASSYSGAGRLYEQYF	TGTGCCAGCAGTTACTCCGGCGCGGGAAGACTCTACGAGCAGTACTTC	NA	TRBV6-2/TRBV6-3	TRBJ2-7	NA
CASSLDSGGYGYTF	TGCGCCAGCAGCTTGGATTCAGGGGGCTATGGCTACACCTTC	TRBD1	TRBV5-1	TRBJ1-2	NA
CSVDVINYGYTF	TGCAGCGTTGATGTCATTAACTATGGCTACACCTTC	NA	TRBV29-1	TRBJ1-2	NA
CASSEFQGARNQPQHF	TGCGCCAGCAGTGAATTTCAGGGGGCGAGGAATCAGCCCCAGCATTTT	TRBD1	TRBV10-1	TRBJ1-5	NA
CASSSGTGNTEAFF	TGTGCCAGCAGCTCCGGGACAGGGAACACTGAAGCTTTCTTT	TRBD1	TRBV5-6	TRBJ1-1	NA
CATSRDKGQGGTEAFF	TGTGCCACCAGCAGAGATAAAGGACAGGGGGGCACTGAAGCTTTCTTT	TRBD1	TRBV15	TRBJ1-1	NA
CASSFTGTSTDTQYF	TGTGCCAGCAGCTTCACAGGGACCAGCACAGATACGCAGTATTTT	NA	TRBV11-3	TRBJ2-3	NA
CAWSTTGRETQYF	TGTGCCTGGAGTACGACGGGCAGAGAGACCCAGTACTTC	NA	TRBV30	TRBJ2-5	NA
CASRIRARLAEATSTDTQYF	TGTGCCAGCAGAATTAGGGCTCGACTAGCGGAAGCTACTAGCACAGATACGCAGTATTTT	TRBD2	TRBV5-5	TRBJ2-3	NA
CATEKGTGGAGETQYF	TGTGCCACCGAGAAGGGGACAGGGGGCGCGGGAGAGACCCAGTACTTC	TRBD1	TRBV2	TRBJ2-5	once
CASSVFSGDFNEQFF	TGTGCCAGCAGTGTATTTAGCGGGGACTTTAATGAGCAGTTCTTC	TRBD2	TRBV6-4	TRBJ2-1	NA
CASSPPLGTAANYGYTF	TGTGCCAGCAGCCCCCCCTTAGGGACAGCAGCTAACTATGGCTACACCTTC	TRBD1	TRBV11-2	TRBJ1-2	NA
CASSLAGTGKAPLHF	TGTGCCAGCAGCCTAGCCGGGACAGGCAAGGCTCCCCTCCACTTT	TRBD1	TRBV3-1/TRBV3-2	TRBJ1-6	NA
CASTVYRSGIYEQYF	TGTGCCAGCACCGTTTATAGGTCAGGGATCTACGAGCAGTACTTC	NA	TRBV27	TRBJ2-7	NA